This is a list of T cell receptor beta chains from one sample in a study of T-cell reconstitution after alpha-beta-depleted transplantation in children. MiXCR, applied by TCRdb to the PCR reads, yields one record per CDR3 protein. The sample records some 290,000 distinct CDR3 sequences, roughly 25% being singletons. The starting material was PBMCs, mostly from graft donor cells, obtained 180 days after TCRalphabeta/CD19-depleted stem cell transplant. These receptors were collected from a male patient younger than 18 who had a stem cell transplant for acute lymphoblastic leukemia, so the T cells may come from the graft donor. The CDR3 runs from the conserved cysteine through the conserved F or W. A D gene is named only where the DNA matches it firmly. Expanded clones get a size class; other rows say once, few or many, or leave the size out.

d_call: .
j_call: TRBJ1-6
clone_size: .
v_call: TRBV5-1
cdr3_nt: TGCGCCAGCAGCTTGGGAGGTCCGGCACCCCTCCACTTT
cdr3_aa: CASSLGGPAPLHF

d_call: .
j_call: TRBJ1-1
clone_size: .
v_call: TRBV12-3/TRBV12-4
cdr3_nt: TGTGCCAGCACCACTCTCATCAGGGCAAACGAAGCTTTCTTT
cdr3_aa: CASTTLIRANEAFF

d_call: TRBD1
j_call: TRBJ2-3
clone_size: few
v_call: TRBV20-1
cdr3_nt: TGCAGTGCTAGCGACAGGGGGACTCTAAATACGCAGTATTTT
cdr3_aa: CSASDRGTLNTQYF

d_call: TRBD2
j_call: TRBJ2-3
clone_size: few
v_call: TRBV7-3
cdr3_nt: TGTGCCAGCAGCCCGGGGACTAGCGGGGACACAGATACGCAGTATTTT
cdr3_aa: CASSPGTSGDTDTQYF

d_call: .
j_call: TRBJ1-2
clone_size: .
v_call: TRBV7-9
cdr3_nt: TGTGCCAGCACCCCAAAGGAGTTCTATGGCTACACCTTC
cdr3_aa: CASTPKEFYGYTF

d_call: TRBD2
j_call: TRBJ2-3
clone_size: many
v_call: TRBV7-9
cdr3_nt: TGTGCCAGCAGCTTACCCCTAGGCGGGAGGACAGATACGCAGTATTTT
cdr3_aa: CASSLPLGGRTDTQYF

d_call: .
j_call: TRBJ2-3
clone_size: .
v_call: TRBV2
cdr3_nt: TGTGCCAGCAGTTGGGACCGCGAAACAGATACGCAGTATTTT
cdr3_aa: CASSWDRETDTQYF

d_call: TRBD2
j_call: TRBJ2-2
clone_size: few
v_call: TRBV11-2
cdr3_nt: TGTGCCAGCAGCCCTTCTCTAGCGGGGGGGACCGGGGAGCTGTTTTTT
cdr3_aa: CASSPSLAGGTGELFF

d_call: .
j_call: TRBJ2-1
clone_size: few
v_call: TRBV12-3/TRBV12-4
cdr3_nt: TGTGCCACCGAGGACTCCCCGGGACCCAATGAGCAGTTCTTC
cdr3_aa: CATEDSPGPNEQFF

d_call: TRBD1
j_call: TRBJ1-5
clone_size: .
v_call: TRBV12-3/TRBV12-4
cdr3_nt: TGTGCCAGCAGTAGACAGGGGTGGGGAAGCAATCAGCCCCAGCATTTT
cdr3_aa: CASSRQGWGSNQPQHF

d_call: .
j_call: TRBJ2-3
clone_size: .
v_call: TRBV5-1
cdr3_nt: TGCGCCAGCAGCTTTTCCACGTCTAGCACAGATACGCAGTATTTT
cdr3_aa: CASSFSTSSTDTQYF

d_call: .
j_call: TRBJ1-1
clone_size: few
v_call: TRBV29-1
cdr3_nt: TGCAGCGTTGTCGGGTCTGAGAACACTGAAGCCTTCTTT
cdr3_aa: CSVVGSENTEAFF

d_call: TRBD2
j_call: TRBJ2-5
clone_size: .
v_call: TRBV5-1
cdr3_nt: TGCGCCAGCAGCTTGGGGCTAGCGGGGGGGTACCAAGAGACCCAGTACTTC
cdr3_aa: CASSLGLAGGYQETQYF

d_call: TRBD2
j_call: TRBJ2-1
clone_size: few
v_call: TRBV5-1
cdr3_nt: TGCGCCAGCAGCTTGAGGACTAGCGGGAGCTTTAGGTACAATGAGCAGTTCTTC
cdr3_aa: CASSLRTSGSFRYNEQFF

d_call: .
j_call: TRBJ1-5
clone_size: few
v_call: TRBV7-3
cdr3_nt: TGTGCCAGCAGCCCCCGAGGGCATCCGCAATATAGCAATCAGCCCCAGCATTTT
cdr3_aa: CASSPRGHPQYSNQPQHF

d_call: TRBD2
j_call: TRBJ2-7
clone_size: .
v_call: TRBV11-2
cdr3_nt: TGTGCCAGCAGCTTAGATGTGGGACTAGCGGACCAGTACGAGCAGTACTTC
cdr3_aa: CASSLDVGLADQYEQYF

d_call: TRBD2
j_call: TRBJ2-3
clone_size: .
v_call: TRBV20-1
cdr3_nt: TGCAGTGCTACTCTACTAGCGGAACGCCCCCCTAGCACAGATACGCAGTATTTT
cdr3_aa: CSATLLAERPPSTDTQYF

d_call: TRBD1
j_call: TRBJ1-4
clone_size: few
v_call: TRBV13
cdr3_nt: TGTGCCAGCAGCTCCCGGGACAGGGGTGATGAAAAACTGTTTTTT
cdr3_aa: CASSSRDRGDEKLFF

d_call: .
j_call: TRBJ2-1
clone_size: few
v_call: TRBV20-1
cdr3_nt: TGCAGTGCTCTAGGTGAGGCCCCTCGGAATGAGCAGTTCTTC
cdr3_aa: CSALGEAPRNEQFF

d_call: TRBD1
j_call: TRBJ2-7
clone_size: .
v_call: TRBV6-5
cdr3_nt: TGTGCCAGCAGTTCCGCCGGGACAGGGTTCTACGAGCAGTACTTC
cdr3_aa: CASSSAGTGFYEQYF

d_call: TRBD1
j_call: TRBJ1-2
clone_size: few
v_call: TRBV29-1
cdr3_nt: TGCAGCGTTGACCCAGGGGGCGACTATGGCTACACCTTC
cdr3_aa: CSVDPGGDYGYTF

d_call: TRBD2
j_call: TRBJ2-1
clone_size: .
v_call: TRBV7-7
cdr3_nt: TGTGCGGTTGCGGGAGCCTACAATGAGCAGTTCTTC
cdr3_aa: CAVAGAYNEQFF

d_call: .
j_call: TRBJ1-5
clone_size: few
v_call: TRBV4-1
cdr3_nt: TGCGCCAGCAGCCTCCTGTTGGGGCCAGACAATCAGCCCCAGCATTTT
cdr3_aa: CASSLLLGPDNQPQHF

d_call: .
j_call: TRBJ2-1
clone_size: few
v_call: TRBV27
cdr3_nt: TGTGCCAGCAGTCGCCTCAATGGGTACAATGAGCAGTTCTTC
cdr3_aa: CASSRLNGYNEQFF

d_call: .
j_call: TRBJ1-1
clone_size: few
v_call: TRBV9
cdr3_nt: TGTGCCAGCAGCCCACAGGGCTCAGCGGACACTGAAGCTTTCTTT
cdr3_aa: CASSPQGSADTEAFF

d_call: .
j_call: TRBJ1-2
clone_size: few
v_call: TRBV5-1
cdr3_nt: TGCGCCAGCAGCTTGGGAGGCAGGGGTGACTATGGCTACACCTTC
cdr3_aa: CASSLGGRGDYGYTF

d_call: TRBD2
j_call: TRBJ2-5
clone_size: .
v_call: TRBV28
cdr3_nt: TGTGCCAGCAGTTTTGGACTAGTGAACGGAGAGACCCAGTACTTC
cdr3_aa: CASSFGLVNGETQYF

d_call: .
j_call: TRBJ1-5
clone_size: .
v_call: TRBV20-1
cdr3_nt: TGCAGTGCTAGAGATCCCAGAGGCAATCAGCCCCAGCATTTT
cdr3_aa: CSARDPRGNQPQHF

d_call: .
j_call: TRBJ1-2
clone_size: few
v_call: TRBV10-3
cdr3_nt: TGTGCCATCAGCCCAGGGGTGGGCTACACCTTC
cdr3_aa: CAISPGVGYTF

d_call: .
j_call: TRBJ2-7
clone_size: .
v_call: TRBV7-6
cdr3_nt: TGTGCCAGCAGCTTATCAGACAATTACGAGCAGTACTTC
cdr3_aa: CASSLSDNYEQYF

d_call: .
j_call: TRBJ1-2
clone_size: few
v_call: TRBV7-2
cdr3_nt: TGTGCCAGCAGCTTAGTGCGGGGGGGCGCGCTAGCGGTCACCTTC
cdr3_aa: CASSLVRGGALAVTF

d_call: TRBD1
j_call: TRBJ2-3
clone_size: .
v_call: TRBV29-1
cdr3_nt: TGCAGCGGTGGGACAGGTGAAGATACGCAGTATTTT
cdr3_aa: CSGGTGEDTQYF

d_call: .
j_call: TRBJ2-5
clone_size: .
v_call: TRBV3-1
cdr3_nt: TGTGCCAGCAGCCTGTTACAGGCTTTTCAAGAGACCCAGTACTTC
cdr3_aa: CASSLLQAFQETQYF

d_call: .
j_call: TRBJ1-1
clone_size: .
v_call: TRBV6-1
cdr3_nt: TGTGCCAGCACGGCCTTCAGGGGTAAGAACACTGAAGCTTTCTTT
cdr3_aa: CASTAFRGKNTEAFF

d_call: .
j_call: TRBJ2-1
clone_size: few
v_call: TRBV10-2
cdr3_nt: TGCGCCAGCAGTGACCCAGCCGGCAATGAGCAGTTCTTC
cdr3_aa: CASSDPAGNEQFF

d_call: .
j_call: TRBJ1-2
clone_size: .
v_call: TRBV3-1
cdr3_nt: TGTGCCAGCAGCCAAGATATTAGAGAGGGCAGGGACGGCTATGGCTACACCTTC
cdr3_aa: CASSQDIREGRDGYGYTF

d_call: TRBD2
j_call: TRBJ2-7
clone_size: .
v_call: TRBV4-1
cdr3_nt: TGCGCCAGCAGCGTACGGGGCGGGAGCTCCTACGAGCAGTACTTC
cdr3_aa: CASSVRGGSSYEQYF

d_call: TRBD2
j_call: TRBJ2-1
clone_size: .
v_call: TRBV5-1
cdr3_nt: TGCGCCAGCAGCCCTAGCGGGACCTCCTACAATGAGCAGCTCTTC
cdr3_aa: CASSPSGTSYNEQLF

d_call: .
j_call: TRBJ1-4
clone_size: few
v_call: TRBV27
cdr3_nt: TGTGCCAGCAGTTTAAAGGCAGCAACTAATGAAAAACTGTTTTTT
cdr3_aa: CASSLKAATNEKLFF

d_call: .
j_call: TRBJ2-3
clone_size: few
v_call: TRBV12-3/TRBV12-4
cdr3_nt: TGTGCCAGCAGTTTATTCCCCGCTTCCCATAATGGGACGCAGTATTTT
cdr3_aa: CASSLFPASHNGTQYF

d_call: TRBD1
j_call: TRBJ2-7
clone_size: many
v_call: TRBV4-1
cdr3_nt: TGCGCCAGCAGCTTGGGACAGCCAGTCTACGAGCAGTACTTC
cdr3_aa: CASSLGQPVYEQYF

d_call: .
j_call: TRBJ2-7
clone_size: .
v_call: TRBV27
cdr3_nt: TGTGCCAGCACACCAACTGGGCCCAACGAGCAGTACTTC
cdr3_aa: CASTPTGPNEQYF

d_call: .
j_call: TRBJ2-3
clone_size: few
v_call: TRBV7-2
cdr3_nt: TGTGCCAGCAGCTATGGGCCCGCTGGAGATACGCAGTATTTT
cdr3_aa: CASSYGPAGDTQYF

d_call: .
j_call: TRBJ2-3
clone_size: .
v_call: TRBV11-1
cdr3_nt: TGTGCCAGCAGCCGGGACTTAACAGATACGCAGTATTTT
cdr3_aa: CASSRDLTDTQYF

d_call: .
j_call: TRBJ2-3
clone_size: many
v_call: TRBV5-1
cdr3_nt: TGCGCCAGCAGCTTCCCCACAGATACGCAGTATTTT
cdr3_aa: CASSFPTDTQYF

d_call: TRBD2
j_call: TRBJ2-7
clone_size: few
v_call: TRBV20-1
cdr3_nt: TGCAGTGCTTACCCCGGGACTAGCGGCTACGAGCAGTACTTC
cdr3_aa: CSAYPGTSGYEQYF

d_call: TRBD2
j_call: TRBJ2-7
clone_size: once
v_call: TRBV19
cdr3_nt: TGTGCCAGTAGTATACTAAAATCGGGAGGAGGCCACGAGCAGTACTTC
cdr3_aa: CASSILKSGGGHEQYF

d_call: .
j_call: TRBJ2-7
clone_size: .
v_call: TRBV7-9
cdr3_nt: TGTGCCAGCAGCTTATCCGGTCAGGGGCAGTACTTC
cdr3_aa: CASSLSGQGQYF

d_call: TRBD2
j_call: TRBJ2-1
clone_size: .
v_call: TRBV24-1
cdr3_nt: TGTGCCACCAGTGATTTCCGGGCTAGCGGCACCTACAATGAGCAGTTCTTC
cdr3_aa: CATSDFRASGTYNEQFF

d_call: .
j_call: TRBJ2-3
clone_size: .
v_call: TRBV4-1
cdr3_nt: TGCGCCAGCAGCTCAATGCCCCCCGCACTAGATACGCAGTATTTT
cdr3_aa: CASSSMPPALDTQYF

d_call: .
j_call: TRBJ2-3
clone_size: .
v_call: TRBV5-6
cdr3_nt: TGTGCCAGCAGCTTACTTTCGGCTGGGTATCGGTATTTT
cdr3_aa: CASSLLSAGYRYF

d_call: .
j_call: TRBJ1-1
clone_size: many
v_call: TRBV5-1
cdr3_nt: TGCGCCAGCAGTCCTCGGGGAATGAACACTGAAGCTTTCTTT
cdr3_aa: CASSPRGMNTEAFF

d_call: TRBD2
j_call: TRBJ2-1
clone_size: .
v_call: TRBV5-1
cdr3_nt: TGCGCCAGCAGCTTCGACCCGGGACTAGTTGGGGATGAGCAGTTCTTC
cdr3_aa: CASSFDPGLVGDEQFF

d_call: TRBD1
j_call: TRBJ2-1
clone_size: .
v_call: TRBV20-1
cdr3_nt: TGCAGTGCTAGAGCCGTCCCCAGGGGGCTATCCTACAATGAGCAGTTCTTC
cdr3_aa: CSARAVPRGLSYNEQFF

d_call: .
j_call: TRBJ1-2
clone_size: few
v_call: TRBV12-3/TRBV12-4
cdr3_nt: TGTGCCAGCAGTATTTCCGGGACATCAAAGCGGGCCTATGGCTACACCTTC
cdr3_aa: CASSISGTSKRAYGYTF

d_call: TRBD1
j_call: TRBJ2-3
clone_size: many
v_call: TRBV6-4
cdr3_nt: TGTGCCAGCAGTGCCTTTGACAGGGGTAGCACAGATACGCAGTATTTT
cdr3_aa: CASSAFDRGSTDTQYF

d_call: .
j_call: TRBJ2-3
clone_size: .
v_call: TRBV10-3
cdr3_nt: TGTGCCATCAGTGAGCAGGGGTCCGTTAGCACAGATACGCAGTATTTT
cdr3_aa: CAISEQGSVSTDTQYF

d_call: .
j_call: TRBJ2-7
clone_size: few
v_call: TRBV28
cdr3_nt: TGTGCCAGCAGTCGGTCTCCGGGACACCCGTACTTC
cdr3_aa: CASSRSPGHPYF

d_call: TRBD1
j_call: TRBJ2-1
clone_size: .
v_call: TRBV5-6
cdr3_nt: TGTGCCAGCAGCGAACCCCTAGAGGGGGCAAACAATGAGCAGTTCTTC
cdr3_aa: CASSEPLEGANNEQFF